These T cell receptor beta chains were read from a single sample in a study of blood T cell repertoires in COVID-19. Sequencing used immunoSEQ multiplex PCR; TCRdb keeps in-frame clones, though not all of them. The repertoire has roughly 150,000 clones, roughly 80% of them found once; the top ten carry around 3.2%. Sequencing was performed on PBMCs or T cells enriched from blood (not recorded which). All receptors derive from a woman aged 55-69 years who had recovered from COVID-19. Each CDR3 is given with its conserved first and last residue. D genes are given only for firm matches.

TRBV20-1	NA	CSAPRIETQYF
TRBV15	NA	CATSSIRENSLYGYTF
TRBV19	NA	CASSPQAVWHIQYF
TRBV5-1	NA	CASSLPGVLPEETQYF
TRBV4-2	NA	CASSQDGGFFQGYTF
TRBV30	TRBD1	CAWSPGQGGYEQFF
TRBV6-4	NA	CASSDSADNQPQHF
TRBV9	NA	CASSVEGDEQFF
TRBV6-8	TRBD1	CASSGTQGARNTEAFF
TRBV7-3	NA	CASSRGWQTKETQYF
TRBV5-1	TRBD2	CASRLAGRDEQFF